This passage covers 16 T cell receptor beta chains from one sample sequenced in a study of blood T cells in healthy people across ages. Next came a second PCR, run for about 7 to 12 cycles, which used a sample-barcoded 5' primer along with a J-beta primer mix. TCRdb reanalysed the 5' RACE reads using MiXCR and keeps one entry per CDR3 protein. The table lists over a million distinct CDR3 sequences, 35% to 45% of them singletons. The sequenced sample was blood. Source of these receptors: a woman between 18 and 30 years old in good health.

The sample holds a few counts of this clonotype. The chain has TRBV27 and TRBJ2-7, with 7 bases that match TRBD1. V was clipped by 3 bases and J by 0 bases; unmatched bases: 8. The germline V gene has CDR1 MNHEY and CDR2 SMNVEV (reference sequence). The length of the CDR3 is 16 residues. CDR3 in DNA: TGTGCCAGCAGTTTGGGGAGACAGGGCAACTCCTACGAGCAGTACTTC. Amino acid sequence: CASSLGRQGNSYEQYF.

The chain recombines TRBV7-9 with TRBJ2-3; D tentatively reads TRBD1 or TRBD2 (5 bases each). Germline CDR1 and CDR2: SEHNR and FQNEAQ (reference sequence). The CDR3 runs 16 residues. Between the trimmed V and J ends, which lost 3 bases and 4 bases, there was a span of 17 bases. The chain's CDR3 is CASSLGVGARPDTQYF. The CDR3 DNA follows: TGTGCCAGCAGCTTGGGGGTGGGAGCCCGCCCAGATACGCAGTATTTT.

This clonotype appeared a few times. The rearrangement joins TRBV29-1 to TRBJ2-1, with TRBD1 matching over 7 bases. The CDR3 loop spans 15 amino acids. V was pared by 7 bases and J by 1 base, with 10 bases of the junction left unmatched. CDR1 SQVTM and CDR2 ANQGSEA come from the germline V gene. The CDR3 DNA follows: TGCAGCGCCGAGGGCGAGGGGGCGTCCTACAATGAGCAGTTCTTC. Amino acid sequence: CSAEGEGASYNEQFF.

There are a few counts of this clonotype. The rearrangement joins TRBV6-1 to TRBJ1-6, with D unresolved. The ends were cut back, 5 bases at V and 5 bases at J, with 10 bases in the middle. This CDR3 region has 14 residues. Per the germline V gene, CDR1 is MNHNS and CDR2 is SASEGT. The CDR3 spells CASSTGVNNSPLHF. The CDR3 nucleotides read TGTGCCAGCAGTACGGGTGTGAATAATTCACCCCTCCACTTT.

The chain uses TRBV6-5 and TRBJ2-7; 9 nucleotides line up with TRBD2. The CDR3 spans 16 residues. Germline V gene lookup returns CDR1 MNHEY and CDR2 SVGAGI. V gave up 3 bases and J gave up 7 bases; unmatched junction bases: 13. The CDR3 nucleotides read TGTGCCAGCAGTTATGCGGGGGGGGCCTCCTACAATGAGCAGTACTTC. Protein product: CASSYAGGASYNEQYF.

The chain uses TRBV2 and TRBJ1-2; D not resolved. The CDR3 is made up of 15 amino acids. The V gene's germline CDR1 is SNHLY and CDR2 FYNNEI. With 6 bases removed from V and 3 bases from J, the gap between germline ends came to 17 bases. The CDR3 coding sequence is TGTGCCAGCAGGGACTTTGCGAGCGGCCACTATGGCTACACCTTC. Its protein is CASRDFASGHYGYTF. Full variable domain (missing parts from reference TRBV2 and TRBJ1-2): EPEVTQTPSHQVTQMGQEVILRCVPISNHLYFYWYRQILGQKVEFLVSFYNNEISEKSEIFDDQFSVERPDGSNFTLKIRSTKLEDSAMYFCASRDFASGHYGYTFGSGTRLTVV.

This clonotype came up a few times. CDR3 residues: CASSLQEGGGGYTF. The CDR3, as DNA: TGCGCCAGCAGCTTGCAGGAGGGAGGAGGCGGCTACACCTTC. The chain employs TRBV5-1 and TRBJ1-2; no clear D gene. The CDR3 runs 14 residues. V lost 1 base to trimming and J lost 8 bases, with 15 bases between them. The V gene's germline CDR1 is SGHRS and CDR2 YFSETQ.

This chain links TRBV29-1 with TRBJ2-7, with D hard to call. V gave up 3 bases and J gave up 7 bases, with 13 bases separating them. Germline V gene data show CDR1 as SQVTM and CDR2 as ANQGSEA. The CDR3 is 12 amino acids. The CDR3 DNA sequence: TGCAGCGTTGAGACCGATCTACGGGAGCAGTACTTC. It codes for CSVETDLREQYF.

The rearrangement links TRBV5-5 to TRBJ2-1, with 11 bases lining up with TRBD2. The CDR3 spans 15 residues. CDR1 is SGHKS, CDR2 YYEKEE, per germline (reference sequence). V shed 8 bases and J 0 bases; nucleotides not matched to a gene: 4. CDR3 coding DNA: TGTGCCAGACCTAGCGGGAGGAGCTCCTACAATGAGCAGTTCTTC. This gives the protein CARPSGRSSYNEQFF.

The chain carries TRBV27 and TRBJ2-1; 10 bases fit TRBD2. Trimming removed 10 bases from V and 4 bases from J; junction bases left unmatched: 10. Germline V CDR1 and CDR2: MNHEY, SMNVEV (reference sequence). CDR3 length: 15 amino acids. The CDR3 is CATTPGLAHYNEQFF. The CDR3 DNA reads TGTGCCACCACTCCGGGACTAGCGCATTACAATGAGCAGTTCTTC.

This clonotype has more than one count but fewer than ten. The rearrangement links TRBV20-1 to TRBJ2-5; D tentatively reads TRBD1 or TRBD2 (5 bases each). The V end lost 0 bases, the J end lost 2 bases, and 7 bases lay between the germline ends. This CDR3 comprises 13 residues. The V gene's germline CDR1 is DFQATT and CDR2 SNEGSKA (reference sequence). CDR3 amino acids: CSARDREQETQYF. Written as DNA, the CDR3 is TGCAGTGCTAGAGACAGGGAGCAAGAGACCCAGTACTTC.

The rearrangement links TRBV9 to TRBJ2-7, with D perhaps assigned TRBD1 or TRBD2 (5 bases each). V gave up 3 bases and J gave up 5 bases, with 15 bases separating them. This CDR3 has 14 residues. Germline V gene sequence: CDR1 SGDLS, CDR2 YYNGEE. The DNA of the CDR3 is TGTGCCAGCAGCGGTGGGGGTTCGGGAAACGAGCAGTACTTC. This encodes CASSGGGSGNEQYF.

The CDR3 is CASSPRANSYEQYF. CDR3 bases: TGTGCCAGCAGCCCACGAGCCAACTCCTACGAGCAGTACTTC. The genes are TRBV7-2 and TRBJ2-7; D is undetermined. Germline CDR1 is SGHTA and CDR2 is FQGNSA. The V end was cut by 5 bases, the J end by 0 bases, with 11 bases between. The CDR3 contains 14 residues.

This clonotype occurred a few times. The chain couples TRBV6-5 to TRBJ2-7; 9 bases are a match to TRBD1. J gave up 3 bases and V 9 bases, and 9 bases lay outside the gene matches. From germline, CDR1 is MNHEY and CDR2 SVGAGI. This CDR3 is built from 14 residues. CDR3 in DNA: TGTGCCAGTAGCGGACAGGGGAGGCTCTACGAGCAGTACTTC. Translating gives CASSGQGRLYEQYF.

The chain uses TRBV4-1 and TRBJ1-1, with D hard to call. Trimming cost V 0 bases and J 10 bases, with 15 bases left between them. Germline V gene lookup returns CDR1 MGHRA and CDR2 YSYEKL. The CDR3 has 14 residues. CDR3 in DNA: TGCGCCAGCAGCCAAGAAACGGGAGGTTGGATAGCTTTCTTT. As protein: CASSQETGGWIAFF.

The rearrangement links TRBV2 to TRBJ1-5, with 10 bases that match TRBD1. Germline lookup yields CDR1 SNHLY and CDR2 FYNNEI. With V trimmed by 4 bases and J by 0 bases, 3 bases remained unmatched. This CDR3 comprises 16 residues. CDR3 in amino acids: CASSGGQGYSNQPQHF. The DNA of the CDR3 is TGTGCCAGCAGTGGGGGACAGGGGTATAGCAATCAGCCCCAGCATTTT.